The source of this T cell receptor (beta chain) is a study of cytotoxic CD8 clonotypes in ibrutinib-treated CLL. In regard to this clone: Its antigen is undetermined.

Findings and caveats of the study: Baseline values of clonality outstripped age-matched healthy donors and followed circulating CD8+ T-cell counts.

TCRdb's copy holds only in-frame clones and misses some; the assay was immunoSEQ multiplex PCR. The sample records about 130,000 clones, less than 90% being singletons. Frozen-stored PBMCs produced roughly 2 micrograms of genomic DNA for TCR beta libraries. The sequence was obtained from a human donor with chronic lymphocytic leukemia. The sequencing here drew on PBMCs, taken after 24 months of ibrutinib treatment.

The CDR3 DNA reads TGTGCCAGCAGCCCCGCGGGACAGGCGAACACCGGGGAGCTGTTTTTT. Protein product: CASSPAGQANTGELFF. The chain employs TRBV5-4 and TRBJ2-2; 8 nucleotides line up with TRBD1. The V and J ends lost 4 bases and 0 bases, in that order; junction bases with no gene match: 5. CDR1 and CDR2 (germline): SGHNT, YYREEE (reference sequence). The CDR3 contains 16 residues. The whole variable domain, filled in from reference TRBV5-4 and TRBJ2-2, reads ETGVTQSPTHLIKTRGQQVTLRCSSQSGHNTVSWYQQALGQGPQFIFQYYREEENGRGNFPPRFSGLQFPNYSSELNVNALELDDSALYLCASSPAGQANTGELFFGEGSRLTVL.